This TCR beta chain comes out of a study of early T cells in non-severe SARS-CoV-2 infection. Study in general: It was bulk RNA from unsorted whole blood that was sequenced, and the chains were unpaired.

Individual cDNA molecules each received unique molecular identifiers attached to them. TCRdb called the 5' RACE reads again in MiXCR, with one record for every CDR3 protein. Seen here are roughly 67,000 distinct CDR3 sequences, roughly a tenth observed once, and the top ten hold 6.4%. The germline gives CDR1 SEHNR, CDR2 FQNEAQ (reference sequence). V was clipped by 5 bases and J by 1 base, with 6 bases between them. The CDR3 runs to 13 residues. The clonotype comes from an adult who was a healthcare worker with PCR-confirmed SARS-CoV-2 infection or an uninfected control (not recorded which). The chain employs TRBV7-9 and TRBJ2-4; D not certain. The sequenced material came from whole blood. The CDR3 region has the DNA TGTGCCAGCAGCGTCGGGGCCAAAAACATTCAGTACTTC. Amino acid sequence: CASSVGAKNIQYF.